This T cell receptor beta chain was sequenced in a study of T cells in Graves' hyperthyroidism and ophthalmopathy. Overall study context: Peripheral blood was acquired at first diagnosis, ahead of any therapy whatsoever.

Study observations and caveats: Peripheral blood also featured most of the thyroid clonotypes expanded above 0.001. Ophthalmopathy, which appeared later, was predicted by the model a median roughly 6.4 months before onset.

Per the germline V gene, CDR1 is GTSNPN and CDR2 is SVGIG (reference sequence). V gave up 5 bases and J gave up 1 base, with 8 bases separating them. The CDR3 contains 12 residues. Amplification of TCR beta CDR3 regions was performed using RNA transcripts as template. The HTBI primer set was used in a first-round RT-PCR of the TCR CDR3. One entry per CDR3 protein, called by TCRdb with MiXCR from the multiplex PCR reads. This sample yields roughly 300,000 distinct CDR3 sequences, of which about 21% are seen a single time; less than 65% belongs to the top ten. This clonotype was counted ten times or more. Its antigen is as yet unknown.

The source of this sequence is a woman between 50 and 59 years old with Graves' hyperthyroidism. This chain connects TRBV30 to TRBJ1-1; D is uncertain. The specimen was blood. The CDR3 protein is CAWAPGNTEAFF. The CDR3 DNA follows: TGTGCCTGGGCACCGGGGAACACTGAAGCTTTCTTT.